The sequence of this T cell receptor beta chain was determined in a study of shared clonotypes between healthy human individuals. Here immunoSEQ multiplex PCR was the method, and the copy in TCRdb shows in-frame clones only, minus some. The data contain some 580,000 clones, 97% of them singletons. The TCR originated in a woman aged 25-40 years in good health. Sequencing input: naive CD4+ T cells sorted from blood. Subset indicated: CD45RA+ positively selected.

The CDR3 region is CASSLGLIPYEQYF. CDR3 DNA sequence: TGTGCCAGCAGCTTAGGACTCATACCCTACGAGCAGTACTTC. The rearrangement links TRBV11-3 to TRBJ2-7; D gene uncertain. Trimming took 1 base from V and 2 from J, leaving 9 bases between them. Germline CDR1 SGHNT, CDR2 YENEEA. The CDR3 is 14 residues long. Filled out from reference TRBV11-3 and TRBJ2-7, the complete variable domain reads EAGVVQSPRYKIIEKKQPVAFWCNPISGHNTLYWYLQNLGQGPELLIRYENEEAVDDSQLPKDRFSAERLKGVDSTLKIQPAELGDSAVYLCASSLGLIPYEQYFGPGTRLTVT.